This TCR beta chain was obtained from a study of blood T cell repertoires in COVID-19. In the study overall: T cells, B-cell-depleted T cells, or PBMCs supplied cDNA or gDNA.

The V gene end was trimmed by 7 bases and the J gene end by 2 bases; junction bases not matched to a gene: 7. Germline V gene lookup returns CDR1 MNHEY and CDR2 SVGAGI. CDR3 length: 14 amino acids. The study drew participants aged about 18 to 89 years from 24 US areas. Two negative PCRs, clearance, or symptom resolution characterized the recovered Cohort 3 donors. Sequencing was performed with immunoSEQ multiplex PCR; in TCRdb, only in-frame clones are kept and a portion is missing. The sample holds 110,000 to 150,000 clones; 75% to 90% are singletons and the top ten take 11%. V gene TRBV6-5 combines with J gene TRBJ1-1; 7 positions agree with TRBD1. The TCR sequence derives from a man in his 60s who had recovered from COVID-19. Sequencing used PBMCs or T cells enriched from blood (not recorded which). The CDR3 DNA is TGTGCCAGCATTAATTACAGGGGAAACACTGAAGCTTTCTTT. Translating it yields CASINYRGNTEAFF.